The present T cell receptor beta chain was sequenced within a study of blood T cell repertoires in COVID-19. Study-wide context: The United States, Italy and Spain were the sources of the acute and convalescent COVID-19 samples. T cells, B-cell-depleted T cells, or PBMCs supplied cDNA or gDNA.

The germline V gene encodes CDR1 MDHEN and CDR2 SYDVKM. Deletions cut 6 bases from V and 6 bases from J, with 11 bases between. The CDR3 totals 12 residues. As processed by the authors: Nucleated cell number was recorded as an estimate derived from reference gene primer amplification. Sequencing was performed with immunoSEQ multiplex PCR; in TCRdb, only in-frame clones are kept and a portion is missing. The V and J calls and clone size come from that table; D and trimming were worked out from the DNA. Among approximately 80,000 clones listed, around 81% were seen once. This receptor was taken from a man older than 75 with acute or convalescent COVID-19. Sample: peripheral blood. J is TRBJ1-2 and V is TRBV28; D is ambiguous. DNA for the CDR3: TGTGCCAGCAGGCCACTCCTAAATGGCTACACCTTC. It encodes CASRPLLNGYTF.